This TCR beta chain was recorded in a study of blood T cells in healthy people across ages. This clonotype occurred once. Alongside a J-beta primer mix, a sample-barcoded 5' primer served in a second PCR lasting about 6 to 12 cycles. A single record per CDR3 protein comes from TCRdb applying MiXCR to the 5' RACE reads. The table has 1.5 million to 2 million distinct CDR3 sequences, about 49% seen once; the top ten hold more than 2%. The ends were cut back, 6 bases at V and 7 bases at J, with 19 bases in the middle. Germline V gene lookup returns CDR1 MNHEY and CDR2 SVGAGI. The CDR3 sequence is 14 residues long.

Sequenced sample: blood. The rearrangement links TRBV6-5 to TRBJ2-7; possible D gene TRBD1, 6 bases. The receptor was isolated from a woman between 40 and 50 years old in good health. The CDR3: CASRTTGIYDEQYF. In DNA form, the CDR3 reads TGTGCCAGCAGGACCACAGGGATCTACGATGAGCAGTACTTC.